The 11 T cell receptor beta chains in this list originate from one sample, sequenced in a study of T cell changes during pregnancy in multiple sclerosis. The repertoire was sequenced with immunoSEQ multiplex PCR; TCRdb's copy has only in-frame clones and lacks some. Counted here are approximately 51,000 clones, 94% occurring once; the ten biggest clones make up just under 0.6%. The sequencing here drew on CD4+ T cells from peripheral blood mononuclear cells, taken in the second trimester of pregnancy. The source of these receptors is a female donor with multiple sclerosis, enrolled in a pregnancy study.

V gene TRBV6-5 combines with J gene TRBJ1-3; possible D gene TRBD1, 5 bases. Trimming stripped 7 bases from V and 2 bases from J, with 15 bases between. The CDR3 loop spans 15 amino acids. The V gene's germline CDR1 is MNHEY and CDR2 SVGAGI. The CDR3 loop reads CASTSLGGAGNTIYF. DNA for the CDR3: TGTGCCAGCACCTCCCTGGGGGGTGCTGGAAACACCATATATTTT.

As DNA, the CDR3 is TGTGCCATCAGGGGACAGATAACCGGGGAGCTGTTTTTT. It codes for CAIRGQITGELFF. V usage is TRBV10-3 and J usage is TRBJ2-2; TRBD1 matches 7 bases. CDR1 is ENHRY and CDR2 is SYGVKD in the germline V gene. CDR3 length: 13 amino acids. The V segment lost 6 bases and the J segment 5 bases; nucleotides outside the gene matches: 3.

This chain joins TRBV6-1 and TRBJ2-1; 8 bases align to TRBD2. CDR1 MNHNS and CDR2 SASEGT come from the germline V gene. CDR3 length: 17 residues. Trimming at V came to 1 base and at J to 3 bases, leaving 8 bases not matched to a gene. The CDR3 region has the DNA TGTGCCAGCAGTGAAGTAGCGGGGTCCTCGAGCTACAATGAGCAGTTCTTC. This gives the protein CASSEVAGSSSYNEQFF.

The chain couples TRBV23-1 to TRBJ2-4, with unresolved D. TRBV23-1 is reported as an ORF; its role is uncertain. This CDR3 region has 14 residues. V lost 4 bases, J lost 1 base, and 8 bases lay in between. The CDR3 DNA sequence: TGCGCCAGCAGTCTCCTCCCGGCCAAAAACATTCAGTACTTC. Amino acid sequence: CASSLLPAKNIQYF.

This chain uses TRBV6-5 with TRBJ1-2; D is possibly TRBD1 (5 bases). The CDR3 consists of 15 residues. In germline, CDR1 is MNHEY, CDR2 SVGAGI. Trimming left V 2 bases short and J 2 bases short, with 12 bases between. CDR3 DNA: TGTGCCAGCAGTTACGTCCCAGGGAAGAACTATGGCTACACCTTC. The encoded protein is CASSYVPGKNYGYTF.

V is TRBV19 and J is TRBJ2-5; D is uncertain. The CDR3 runs to 12 residues. The V gene's germline CDR1 is LNHDA and CDR2 SQIVND (reference sequence). Trimming removed 4 bases at V and 1 base at J, with 4 bases between. For the CDR3, the DNA is TGTGCCAGTAGTACTACCCAAGAGACCCAGTACTTC. This sequence encodes CASSTTQETQYF.

The chain recombines TRBV5-1 with TRBJ2-3; no definite D call. V lost 1 base, J lost 2 bases, and 8 bases lay in between. The CDR3 contains 14 residues. Germline V lookup: CDR1 SGHRS, CDR2 YFSETQ. This CDR3 is CASSLRQDTDTQYF. In nucleotides, the CDR3 is TGCGCCAGCAGCTTGAGGCAGGACACAGATACGCAGTATTTT.

Written as DNA, the CDR3 is TGTGCCAGCAGTCCGAGCTCCTACGAGCAGTACTTC. This translates into CASSPSSYEQYF. V usage is TRBV6-1 and J usage is TRBJ2-7; D gene unclear. This CDR3 has 12 residues. CDR1 MNHNS and CDR2 SASEGT come from the germline V gene. With 5 bases removed from V and 0 bases from J, the gap between germline ends came to 5 bases.

The chain uses TRBV10-3 and TRBJ2-5, with 12 bases that match TRBD2. The length of the CDR3 is 14 residues. V dropped 7 bases and J dropped 3; count of bases not matched to a gene: 3. Germline V lookup: CDR1 ENHRY, CDR2 SYGVKD. DNA for the CDR3: TGTGCCATCAAGACTAGCGGGGGAAAAGAGACCCAGTACTTC. Translated, it gives CAIKTSGGKETQYF.

V usage is TRBV5-1 and J usage is TRBJ2-3; 8 positions agree with TRBD1. The trim removed 5 bases at V and 2 bases at J, leaving 10 bases unmatched. This CDR3 contains 16 residues. Germline loops: CDR1 SGHRS, CDR2 YFSETQ. The CDR3 loop is CASRYTGGTSTDTQYF. CDR3 nucleotides: TGCGCCAGCAGATACACAGGGGGTACATCCACAGATACGCAGTATTTT.

V is TRBV9 and J is TRBJ1-2, with 9 nucleotides matching TRBD1. CDR3 length: 16 residues. V shed 3 bases and J 7 bases; nucleotides not matched to a gene: 13. Germline CDR1 and CDR2: SGDLS and YYNGEE. DNA for the CDR3: TGTGCCAGCAGCGCTCTCCGGGACAGGGTAATCGGTGGCTACACCTTC. Its protein product is CASSALRDRVIGGYTF.